One sample yielded the 15 T cell receptor beta chains listed below, sequenced in a study of CD8 T cells in ankylosing spondylitis. Each CDR3 protein gets one entry after TCRdb re-called the 5' RACE reads with MiXCR. The sample contains fewer than 400,000 distinct CDR3 sequences, about 14% of which appear only once. The specimen was blood, either unsorted or a sorted T cell fraction (not recorded which). The source is a male donor with ankylosing spondylitis or in good health (not recorded which).

This sequence joins TRBV5-5 and TRBJ2-3; D remains ambiguous. V was clipped by 3 bases and J by 3 bases, with 14 bases between them. This CDR3 spans 15 amino acids. Germline V gene lookup returns CDR1 SGHKS and CDR2 YYEKEE (reference sequence). The CDR3 reads CASSSGLVETDTQYF. As DNA, the CDR3 is TGTGCCAGCAGCTCCGGCCTAGTCGAGACAGATACGCAGTATTTT.

V gene TRBV10-3 combines with J gene TRBJ2-3; D ambiguous. V shed 5 bases and J shed 2 bases, with 2 bases lying between them. The germline CDR1 and CDR2 sequences are ENHRY and SYGVKD. The CDR3 consists of 11 residues. This chain's CDR3 is CAISTTDTQYF. CDR3 sequence (DNA): TGTGCCATCAGTACCACAGATACGCAGTATTTT.

This clonotype was counted a few times. The CDR3 here is CASSGGPSGDTQYF. Here the CDR3 DNA reads TGTGCCAGCAGTGGAGGGCCTTCCGGAGATACGCAGTATTTT. This chain joins TRBV12-3 or TRBV12-4 and TRBJ2-3; tentatively, D is TRBD2 (6 bases). Trimming stripped 5 bases from V and 5 bases from J, with 14 bases between. This CDR3 has 14 residues.

This clonotype was found many times. The chain joins TRBV5-1 to TRBJ2-1, with 7 bases identical to TRBD2. Germline values: CDR1 SGHRS, CDR2 YFSETQ. The CDR3 runs 16 residues. V trimming: 0 bases; J trimming: 5 bases; junction bases outside the gene matches: 8. The CDR3 region has the DNA TGCGCCAGCAGCTTGGCTCCTAGCGGCACGAACAATGAGCAGTTCTTC. This translates into CASSLAPSGTNNEQFF. Full variable domain (missing parts from reference TRBV5-1 and TRBJ2-1): KAGVTQTPRYLIKTRGQQVTLSCSPISGHRSVSWYQQTPGQGLQFLFEYFSETQRNKGNFPGRFSGRQFSNSRSEMNVSTLELGDSALYLCASSLAPSGTNNEQFFGPGTRLTVL.

This clonotype came up many times. The chain links TRBV12-3 or TRBV12-4 to TRBJ2-1, with TRBD1 matching over 9 bases. There are 15 residues in the CDR3. With 1 base clipped from V and 6 bases from J, the junction kept 4 bases outside the gene matches. CDR3 coding DNA: TGTGCCAGCAGTTTAGACGGGACAGGGAGCAATGAGCAGTTCTTC. Protein: CASSLDGTGSNEQFF.

This clonotype has a handful of counts. The chain carries TRBV3-1 and TRBJ2-1, with TRBD2 matching 9 bases. Germline V gives CDR1 LGHDT, CDR2 YNNKEL (reference sequence). The CDR3 has 14 residues. The ends lost 3 bases at V and 7 bases at J; junction bases unmatched: 4. The CDR3 loop is CASSHQLAGNEQFF. The CDR3, as DNA: TGTGCCAGCAGCCACCAGCTAGCGGGGAATGAGCAGTTCTTC.

The V call is TRBV11-3, the J call TRBJ2-1; 11 nucleotides agree with TRBD1. The CDR3 totals 13 residues. With 6 bases clipped from V and 5 bases from J, the junction kept 0 bases outside the gene matches. The germline V gene has CDR1 SGHNT and CDR2 YENEEA. The CDR3 bases are TGTGCCAGCAGGGGACAGGGGGACAATGAGCAGTTCTTC. This translates into CASRGQGDNEQFF.

This clonotype has at least ten counts. This chain connects TRBV3-1 to TRBJ2-7; the D is unclear. CDR1 is LGHDT and CDR2 is YNNKEL in the germline V gene (reference sequence). V was trimmed by 0 bases and J by 7 bases, leaving 13 bases between them. There are 14 residues in the CDR3. The CDR3 region has the DNA TGTGCCAGCAGCCAAGATTACCGTGGGCCGGAGCAGTACTTC. Protein product: CASSQDYRGPEQYF.

This clonotype occurred many times. V and J are TRBV6-2 or TRBV6-3 and TRBJ2-1; 9 bases map to TRBD2. V lost 2 bases and J lost 0; bases outside the gene matches: 14. The CDR3 runs to 20 residues. From germline, CDR1 is MNHEY and CDR2 SVGEGT. The CDR3, as DNA: TGTGCCAGCAGTTACCGTTTTTTAGCGGGAGCCACCAGCTCCTACAATGAGCAGTTCTTC. Translated: CASSYRFLAGATSSYNEQFF.

This clonotype was detected only a few times. The chain is built from TRBV6-1 and TRBJ1-2; D not resolved. This CDR3 is built from 16 residues. Trimming took 3 bases from V and 4 from J, leaving 18 bases between them. Germline V gene sequence: CDR1 MNHNS, CDR2 SASEGT. CDR3 nucleotide sequence: TGTGCCAGCAGTGATCCCCGGGCACGGATCCTCTATGGCTACACCTTC. Protein sequence: CASSDPRARILYGYTF.

V usage is TRBV4-2 and J usage is TRBJ2-7, with D possibly being TRBD1 or TRBD2 (5 bases each). The CDR3 is 16 residues long. CDR1 is LGHNA and CDR2 is YNFKEQ in the germline V gene. V lost 2 bases to trimming and J lost 2 bases, with 16 bases between them. The CDR3 loop reads CASSQKAAGFTYEQYF. DNA for the CDR3: TGTGCCAGCAGCCAAAAAGCGGCAGGGTTTACCTACGAGCAGTACTTC.

This clonotype was picked up many times. CDR3 nucleotides: TGTGCCAGCAGCTCCATGGAGGGGAATTATGGCTACACCTTC. The encoded protein is CASSSMEGNYGYTF. The chain links TRBV7-6 to TRBJ1-2; TRBD1 is a possible D gene (5 bases). Germline values: CDR1 SGHVS, CDR2 FNYEAQ. CDR3 size: 14 residues. The germline V and J ends were trimmed by 4 bases and 5 bases, with 14 bases remaining between them.

The chain employs TRBV5-1 and TRBJ1-4; D is perhaps TRBD1 (5 bases). Germline CDR1 and CDR2: SGHRS and YFSETQ. This CDR3 has 14 residues. Trimming shortened V by 0 bases and J by 7 bases, and 10 bases separated the two germline ends. The CDR3 region is CASSLETAREKLFF. The CDR3 nucleotides are TGCGCCAGCAGCTTGGAGACAGCTCGTGAAAAACTGTTTTTT.

This clonotype was seen ten or more times. The rearrangement links TRBV5-1 to TRBJ2-7; D may be TRBD2 (5 bases). Germline loops: CDR1 SGHRS, CDR2 YFSETQ. CDR3 size: 12 residues. The V gene lost 3 bases and the J gene lost 4 bases, with 8 bases spanning the gap. Here the CDR3 reads CASSWGEYEQYF. In nucleotides, the CDR3 is TGCGCCAGCAGCTGGGGAGAGTACGAGCAGTACTTC. The entire variable domain, with the rest obtained from reference TRBV5-1 and TRBJ2-7, is as follows: KAGVTQTPRYLIKTRGQQVTLSCSPISGHRSVSWYQQTPGQGLQFLFEYFSETQRNKGNFPGRFSGRQFSNSRSEMNVSTLELGDSALYLCASSWGEYEQYFGPGTRLTVT.

In its sample, this clonotype was seen a few times. The chain uses TRBV7-9 and TRBJ1-1; D is unclear. CDR3 length: 12 amino acids. Germline values: CDR1 SEHNR, CDR2 FQNEAQ (reference sequence). The germline V and J ends were trimmed by 5 bases and 11 bases, with 15 bases remaining between them. CDR3 DNA sequence: TGTGCCAGCAGCCTCTACAGTGATGGGGCTTTCTTT. It codes for CASSLYSDGAFF.